This TCR beta chain derives from a study of response to subunit inactivated influenza vaccine. Using its own MiXCR run on the RT-PCR reads, TCRdb lists one record per CDR3 protein. Of hundreds of thousands of distinct CDR3 sequences listed, just over 20% were seen once; the top ten hold roughly a tenth. This CDR3 comprises 13 residues. Germline V gene data show CDR1 as DFQATT and CDR2 as SNEGSKA (reference sequence). V lost 7 bases and J 6 bases, leaving 16 bases between the germline ends. The sample consisted of PBMCs from blood, taken around 22 months after vaccination. This clonotype was sampled from a man between 50 and 69 years old who received an inactivated influenza vaccine. The genes are TRBV20-1 and TRBJ2-4, with a possible D match to TRBD2 (5 bases). The CDR3 here is CSVTGKSGNIQYF. The CDR3 DNA follows: TGCAGTGTCACCGGGAAAAGTGGAAACATTCAGTACTTC.